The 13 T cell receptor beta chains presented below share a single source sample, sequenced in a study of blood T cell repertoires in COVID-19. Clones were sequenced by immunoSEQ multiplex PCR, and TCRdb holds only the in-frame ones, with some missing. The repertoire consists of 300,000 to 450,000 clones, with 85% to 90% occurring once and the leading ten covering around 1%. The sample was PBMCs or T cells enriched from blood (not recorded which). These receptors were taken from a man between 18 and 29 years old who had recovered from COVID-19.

CDR3 protein: CASSLSGSVEKLFF. The DNA of the CDR3 is TGTGCCAGCAGTCTTTCGGGGTCTGTTGAAAAACTGTTTTTT. V usage is TRBV9 and J usage is TRBJ1-4; no reliable D call. Germline loops: CDR1 SGDLS, CDR2 YYNGEE. The V end lost 5 bases, the J end lost 7 bases, and 15 bases lay between the germline ends. This CDR3 has 14 amino acids.

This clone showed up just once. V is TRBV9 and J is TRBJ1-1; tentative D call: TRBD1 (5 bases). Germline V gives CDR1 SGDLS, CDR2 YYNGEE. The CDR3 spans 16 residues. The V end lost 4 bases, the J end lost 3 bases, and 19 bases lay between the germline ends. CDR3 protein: CASSRTPQGGYTEAFF. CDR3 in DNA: TGTGCCAGCAGCAGAACCCCCCAGGGAGGGTACACTGAAGCTTTCTTT.

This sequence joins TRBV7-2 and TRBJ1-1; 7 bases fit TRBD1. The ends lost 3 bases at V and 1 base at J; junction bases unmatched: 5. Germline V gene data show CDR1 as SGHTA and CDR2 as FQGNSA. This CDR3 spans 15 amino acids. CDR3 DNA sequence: TGTGCCAGCAGCTTGCACAGGGGTTGGAACACTGAAGCTTTCTTT. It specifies CASSLHRGWNTEAFF.

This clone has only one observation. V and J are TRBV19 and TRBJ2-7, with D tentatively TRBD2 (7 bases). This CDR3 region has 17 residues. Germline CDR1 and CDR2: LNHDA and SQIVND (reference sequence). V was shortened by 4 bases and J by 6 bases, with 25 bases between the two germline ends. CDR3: CASSRYPRGGGISEQYF. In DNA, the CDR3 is TGTGCCAGTAGTAGATACCCTCGGGGAGGGGGGATTAGCGAGCAGTACTTC. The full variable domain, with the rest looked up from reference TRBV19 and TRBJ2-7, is DGGITQSPKYLFRKEGQNVTLSCEQNLNHDAMYWYRQDPGQGLRLIYYSQIVNDFQKGDIAEGYSVSREKKESFPLTVTSAQKNPTAFYLCASSRYPRGGGISEQYFGPGTRLTVT.

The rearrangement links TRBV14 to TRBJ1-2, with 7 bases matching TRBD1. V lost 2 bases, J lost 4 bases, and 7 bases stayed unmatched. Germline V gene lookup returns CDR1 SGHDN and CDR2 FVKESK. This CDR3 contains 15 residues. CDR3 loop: CASSQFISGGYGYTF. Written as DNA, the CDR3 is TGTGCCAGCAGCCAATTTATTTCAGGGGGCTATGGCTACACCTTC.

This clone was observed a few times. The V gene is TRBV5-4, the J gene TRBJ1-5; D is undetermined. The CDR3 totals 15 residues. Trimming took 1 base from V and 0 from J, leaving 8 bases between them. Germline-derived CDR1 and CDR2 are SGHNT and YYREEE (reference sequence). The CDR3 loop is CASSLPPISNQPQHF. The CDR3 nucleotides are TGTGCCAGCAGCTTGCCCCCTATTAGCAATCAGCCCCAGCATTTT.

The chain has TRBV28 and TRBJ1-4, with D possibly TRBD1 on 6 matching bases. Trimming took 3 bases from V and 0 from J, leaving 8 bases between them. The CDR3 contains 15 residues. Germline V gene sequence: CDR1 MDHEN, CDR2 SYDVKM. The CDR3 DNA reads TGTGCCAGCAGTTTCAGGGGACCAACTAATGAAAAACTGTTTTTT. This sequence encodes CASSFRGPTNEKLFF.

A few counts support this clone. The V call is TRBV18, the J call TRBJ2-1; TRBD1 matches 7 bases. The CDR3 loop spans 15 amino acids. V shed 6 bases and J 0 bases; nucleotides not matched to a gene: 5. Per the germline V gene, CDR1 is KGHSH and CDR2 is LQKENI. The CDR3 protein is CASSIRDSSYNEQFF. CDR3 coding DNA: TGTGCCAGCTCCATCCGGGACAGCTCCTACAATGAGCAGTTCTTC.

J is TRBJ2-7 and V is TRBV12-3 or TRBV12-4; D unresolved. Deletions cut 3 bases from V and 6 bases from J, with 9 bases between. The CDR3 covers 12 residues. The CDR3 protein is CASSLATTEQYF. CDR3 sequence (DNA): TGTGCCAGCAGTTTGGCGACAACCGAGCAGTACTTC.

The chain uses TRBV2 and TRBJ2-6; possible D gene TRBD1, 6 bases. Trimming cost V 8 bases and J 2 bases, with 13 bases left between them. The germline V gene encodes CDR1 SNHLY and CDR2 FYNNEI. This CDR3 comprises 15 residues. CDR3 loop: CASRYRVPGANVLTF. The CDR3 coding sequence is TGTGCCAGCCGCTACAGGGTCCCTGGGGCCAACGTCCTGACTTTC.

The CDR3 region has the DNA TGTGCCAGCAGTTCCGGGACAGGCACAGATACGCAGTATTTT. Translating gives CASSSGTGTDTQYF. The genes are TRBV27 and TRBJ2-3; TRBD1 matches 7 bases. Trimming at V came to 4 bases and at J to 1 base, leaving 2 bases not matched to a gene. The germline V gene encodes CDR1 MNHEY and CDR2 SMNVEV (reference sequence). There are 14 residues in the CDR3.

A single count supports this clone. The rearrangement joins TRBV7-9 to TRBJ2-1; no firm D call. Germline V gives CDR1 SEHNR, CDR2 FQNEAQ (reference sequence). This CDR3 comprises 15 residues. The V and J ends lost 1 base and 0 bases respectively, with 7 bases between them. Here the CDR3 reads CASSLELLSYNEQFF. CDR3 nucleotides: TGTGCCAGCAGCTTAGAACTGCTCTCCTACAATGAGCAGTTCTTC.

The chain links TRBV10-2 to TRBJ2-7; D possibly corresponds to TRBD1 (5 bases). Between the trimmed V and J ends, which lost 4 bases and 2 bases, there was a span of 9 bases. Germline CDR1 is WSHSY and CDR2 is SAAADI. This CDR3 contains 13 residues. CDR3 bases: TGCGCCAGCAGTGGGGAAGGGGCCTACGAGCAGTACTTC. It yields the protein CASSGEGAYEQYF.